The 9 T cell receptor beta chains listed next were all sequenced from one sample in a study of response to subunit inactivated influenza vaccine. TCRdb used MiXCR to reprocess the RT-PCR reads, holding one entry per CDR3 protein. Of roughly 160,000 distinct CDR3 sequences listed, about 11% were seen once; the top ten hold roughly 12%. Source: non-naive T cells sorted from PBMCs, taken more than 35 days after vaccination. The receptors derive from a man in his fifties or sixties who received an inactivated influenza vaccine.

The chain's CDR3 is CASSPGLLSYNEQFF. For the CDR3, the DNA is TGTGCCAGCAGCCCGGGACTTCTCTCCTACAATGAGCAGTTCTTC. The chain is built from TRBV5-6 and TRBJ2-1, with D possibly being TRBD2 (6 bases). The CDR3 length is 15 residues. Between the trimmed V and J ends, which lost 4 bases and 0 bases, there was a span of 11 bases. CDR1 SGHDT and CDR2 YYEEEE come from the germline V gene.

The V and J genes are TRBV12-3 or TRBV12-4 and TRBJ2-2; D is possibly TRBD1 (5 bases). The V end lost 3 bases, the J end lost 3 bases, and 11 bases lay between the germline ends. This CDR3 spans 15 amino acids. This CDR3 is CASSFTTAYTGELFF. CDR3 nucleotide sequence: TGTGCCAGCAGTTTTACGACAGCCTACACCGGGGAGCTGTTTTTT.

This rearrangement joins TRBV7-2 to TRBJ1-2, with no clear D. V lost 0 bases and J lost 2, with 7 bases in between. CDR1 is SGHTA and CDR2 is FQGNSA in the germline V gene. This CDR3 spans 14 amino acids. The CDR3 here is CASSLATANYGYTF. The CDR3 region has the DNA TGTGCCAGCAGCTTAGCGACGGCAAACTATGGCTACACCTTC.

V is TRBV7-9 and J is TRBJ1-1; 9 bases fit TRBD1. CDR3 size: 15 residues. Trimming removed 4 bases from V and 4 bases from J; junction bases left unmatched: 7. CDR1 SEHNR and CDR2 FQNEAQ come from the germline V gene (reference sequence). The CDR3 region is CASSWPGQGSTEAFF. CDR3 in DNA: TGTGCCAGCAGCTGGCCTGGACAGGGGAGCACTGAAGCTTTCTTT.

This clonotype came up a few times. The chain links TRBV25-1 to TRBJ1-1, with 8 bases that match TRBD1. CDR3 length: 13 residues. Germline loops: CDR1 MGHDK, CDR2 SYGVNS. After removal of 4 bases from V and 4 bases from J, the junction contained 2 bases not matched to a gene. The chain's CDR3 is CASSGQGITEAFF. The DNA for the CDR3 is TGTGCCAGCAGTGGACAGGGGATCACTGAAGCTTTCTTT.

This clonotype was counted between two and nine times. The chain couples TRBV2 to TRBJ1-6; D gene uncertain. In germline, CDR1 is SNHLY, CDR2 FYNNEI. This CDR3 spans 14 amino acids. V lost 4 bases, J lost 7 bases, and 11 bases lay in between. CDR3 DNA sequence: TGTGCCAGCAGTGTCAGGCAGACAAATTCACCCCTCCACTTT. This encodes CASSVRQTNSPLHF.

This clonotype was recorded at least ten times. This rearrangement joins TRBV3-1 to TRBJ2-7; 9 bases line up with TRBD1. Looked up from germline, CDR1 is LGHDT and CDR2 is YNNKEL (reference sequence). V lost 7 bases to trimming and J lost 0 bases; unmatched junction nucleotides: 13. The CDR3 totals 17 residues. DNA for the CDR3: TGTGCCAGCACGCAAGATTTGGGGACAGGGAACTCCTACGAGCAGTACTTC. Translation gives CASTQDLGTGNSYEQYF.

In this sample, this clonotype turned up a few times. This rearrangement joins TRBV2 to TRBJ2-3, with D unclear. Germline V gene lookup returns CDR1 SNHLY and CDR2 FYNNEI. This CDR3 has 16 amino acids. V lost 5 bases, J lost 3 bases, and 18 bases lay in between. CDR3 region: CASSRPGTKGTDTQYF. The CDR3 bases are TGTGCCAGCAGTCGACCCGGAACTAAAGGGACAGATACGCAGTATTTT. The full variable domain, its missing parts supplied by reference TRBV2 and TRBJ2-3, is EPEVTQTPSHQVTQMGQEVILRCVPISNHLYFYWYRQILGQKVEFLVSFYNNEISEKSEIFDDQFSVERPDGSNFTLKIRSTKLEDSAMYFCASSRPGTKGTDTQYFGPGTRLTVL.

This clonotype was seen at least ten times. CDR3 nucleotides: TGTGCCAGCAGTTCAGGGGGCGCCTATGGCTACACCTTC. This encodes CASSSGGAYGYTF. The chain recombines TRBV12-3 or TRBV12-4 with TRBJ1-2; 8 nucleotides align to TRBD1. The CDR3 spans 13 residues. J lost 4 bases, V lost 4 bases, and 2 bases had no gene match.